These 16 T cell receptor beta chains came from one sample sequenced in a study of blood T cell repertoires in COVID-19. Produced via immunoSEQ multiplex PCR; TCRdb's table is partial and in-frame only. The sample yields about 35,000 clones, more than 60% seen once. Specimen: peripheral blood. The source of these receptors is a man aged 80 or over with active or convalescent COVID-19.

This clone was seen more than once but under ten times. The CDR3 loop is CASSWTSPGQRYSGTEAFF. The CDR3 DNA is TGCGCCAGCAGCTGGACCTCCCCCGGACAGAGGTATTCTGGCACTGAAGCTTTCTTT. V usage is TRBV5-1 and J usage is TRBJ1-1; tentative D call: TRBD1 (6 bases). There are 19 residues in the CDR3. V was pared by 3 bases and J by 4 bases, with 28 bases between. Germline CDR1 and CDR2: SGHRS and YFSETQ.

The V gene is TRBV5-1, the J gene TRBJ2-7, with D perhaps TRBD2 (6 bases). The CDR3 spans 18 residues. The germline V and J ends were trimmed by 0 bases and 4 bases, with 23 bases remaining between them. CDR1 and CDR2 from the germline V gene are SGHRS and YFSETQ. The CDR3 nucleotides read TGCGCCAGCAGCTTGGCCATTTCTGTGTCCGGGGGAGCGTACGAGCAGTACTTC. It translates to CASSLAISVSGGAYEQYF.

This clone has a single count. The chain joins TRBV5-8 to TRBJ1-1; D might be TRBD1 (5 bases). Between the trimmed V and J ends, which lost 0 bases and 3 bases, there was a span of 9 bases. Germline values: CDR1 SGHTS, CDR2 YDEGEE. CDR3 length equals 14 residues. The CDR3 region is CASSLVGGDTEAFF. The CDR3 bases are TGTGCCAGCAGCTTGGTTGGAGGGGACACTGAAGCTTTCTTT.

In its sample, this clone was seen once. The chain carries TRBV6-5 and TRBJ1-2; maybe TRBD1 (6 bases). The CDR3 spans 13 residues. Trimming took 10 bases from V and 4 from J, leaving 16 bases between them. Germline V lookup: CDR1 MNHEY, CDR2 SVGAGI. In DNA form, the CDR3 reads TGTGCCACCACGTCGGGACAAAGCTATGGCTACACCTTC. This sequence encodes CATTSGQSYGYTF.

This chain links TRBV27 with TRBJ2-2; D might be TRBD2 (6 bases). Germline-derived CDR1 and CDR2 are MNHEY and SMNVEV (reference sequence). This CDR3 has 15 residues. Trimming removed 0 bases from V and 2 bases from J, with 7 bases in between. This CDR3 reads CASSLSGSNTGELFF. In DNA form, the CDR3 reads TGTGCCAGCAGTTTATCCGGGAGTAACACCGGGGAGCTGTTTTTT.

This clone was detected a few times. V is TRBV5-4 and J is TRBJ1-6; maybe TRBD1 (6 bases). This CDR3 region has 15 residues. Germline CDR1 reads SGHNT; CDR2 reads YYREEE (reference sequence). The V and J ends lost 3 bases and 2 bases respectively, with 9 bases between them. Here the CDR3 reads CASSSGQPYNSPLHF. The CDR3 DNA follows: TGTGCCAGCAGCTCAGGACAGCCCTATAATTCACCCCTCCACTTT.

The chain is built from TRBV27 and TRBJ1-3, with D unclear. Germline values: CDR1 MNHEY, CDR2 SMNVEV (reference sequence). The CDR3 spans 14 residues. Trimming shortened V by 6 bases and J by 0 bases, and 9 bases separated the two germline ends. The CDR3 sequence is CASRGGSSGNTIYF. The CDR3 bases are TGTGCCAGCAGGGGCGGGAGCTCTGGAAACACCATATATTTT.

This chain uses TRBV6-5 with TRBJ1-2; 7 bases fit TRBD1. Germline loops: CDR1 MNHEY, CDR2 SVGAGI. V lost 5 bases to trimming and J lost 4 bases; unmatched junction nucleotides: 1. There are 12 residues in the CDR3. CDR3 loop: CASSRQGYGYTF. The DNA for the CDR3 is TGTGCCAGCAGTCGACAGGGCTATGGCTACACCTTC.

The V gene is TRBV11-2, the J gene TRBJ2-1; possibly TRBD1 for D (6 bases). The V gene's germline CDR1 is SGHAT and CDR2 FQNNGV. V was pared by 5 bases and J by 7 bases, with 18 bases between. The CDR3 is 15 amino acids. Written as DNA, the CDR3 is TGTGCCAGCAGCAAAGGGACAACCGTTGGGAATGAGCAGTTCTTC. Translated: CASSKGTTVGNEQFF.

The chain combines TRBV5-1 with TRBJ1-5; D may be TRBD1 (5 bases). Germline V gene lookup returns CDR1 SGHRS and CDR2 YFSETQ. CDR3 length: 13 amino acids. The germline V and J ends were trimmed by 1 base and 8 bases, with 10 bases remaining between them. CDR3 DNA: TGCGCCAGCAGCTTGACCGGGACTGAGCCCCAGCATTTT. It specifies CASSLTGTEPQHF.

The rearrangement links TRBV7-9 to TRBJ2-7, with D maybe TRBD1 (9 bases). Deletions cut 5 bases from V and 2 bases from J, with 22 bases between. The CDR3 is made up of 17 amino acids. CDR1 is SEHNR and CDR2 is FQNEAQ in the germline V gene (reference sequence). Here the CDR3 DNA reads TGTGCCAGCAGCCCCGAACGGGGGGGACAGGGAACCTACGAGCAGTACTTC. Translating gives CASSPERGGQGTYEQYF.

V gene TRBV11-3 combines with J gene TRBJ1-1, with D perhaps matching TRBD1 (6 bases). Germline lookup yields CDR1 SGHNT and CDR2 YENEEA. The V end was cut by 1 base, the J end by 11 bases, with 14 bases between. The CDR3 runs to 13 residues. The CDR3 bases are TGTGCCAGCAGCTTAGTCCAGGGGTCAAAGGCTTTCTTT. Translated, it gives CASSLVQGSKAFF. The whole variable domain, filled in from reference TRBV11-3 and TRBJ1-1, reads EAGVVQSPRYKIIEKKQPVAFWCNPISGHNTLYWYLQNLGQGPELLIRYENEEAVDDSQLPKDRFSAERLKGVDSTLKIQPAELGDSAVYLCASSLVQGSKAFFGQGTRLTVV.

Written as DNA, the CDR3 is TGTGCCACAACCAAAGAAATGGCGGGAGGGTCCGAGCAGTACTTC. It codes for CATTKEMAGGSEQYF. The chain joins TRBV21-1 to TRBJ2-7; TRBD2 is taken as the D call from the table, unchecked against the DNA. TRBV21-1 is described as a pseudogene. There are 15 residues in the CDR3.

The V gene is TRBV7-3, the J gene TRBJ2-1, with TRBD2 identical over 8 bases. The CDR3 covers 15 residues. Trimming took 5 bases from V and 8 from J; bases not matched to a gene: 11. Germline V gene sequence: CDR1 SGHTA, CDR2 FQGTGA. As DNA, the CDR3 is TGTGCCAGCAGCGCGACGGGACTAGAGGGAGATGAGCAGTTCTTC. Protein sequence: CASSATGLEGDEQFF.

V gene TRBV6-2 or TRBV6-3 combines with J gene TRBJ2-1; no firm D call. CDR3 size: 12 residues. CDR1 and CDR2 from the germline V gene are MNHEY and SVGEGT. Trimming removed 10 bases at V and 8 bases at J, with 15 bases between. The CDR3 is CATGPLLDEQFF. CDR3 sequence (DNA): TGTGCCACCGGCCCCCTATTGGATGAGCAGTTCTTC.

The chain combines TRBV9 with TRBJ2-3; TRBD2 agrees at 8 bases. CDR1 and CDR2 (germline): SGDLS, YYNGEE. This CDR3 has 15 residues. V was clipped by 0 bases and J by 4 bases; unmatched bases: 4. CDR3 in DNA: TGTGCCAGCAGCGTAGGGGCGGGAGGATCAGATACGCAGTATTTT. Its protein is CASSVGAGGSDTQYF.